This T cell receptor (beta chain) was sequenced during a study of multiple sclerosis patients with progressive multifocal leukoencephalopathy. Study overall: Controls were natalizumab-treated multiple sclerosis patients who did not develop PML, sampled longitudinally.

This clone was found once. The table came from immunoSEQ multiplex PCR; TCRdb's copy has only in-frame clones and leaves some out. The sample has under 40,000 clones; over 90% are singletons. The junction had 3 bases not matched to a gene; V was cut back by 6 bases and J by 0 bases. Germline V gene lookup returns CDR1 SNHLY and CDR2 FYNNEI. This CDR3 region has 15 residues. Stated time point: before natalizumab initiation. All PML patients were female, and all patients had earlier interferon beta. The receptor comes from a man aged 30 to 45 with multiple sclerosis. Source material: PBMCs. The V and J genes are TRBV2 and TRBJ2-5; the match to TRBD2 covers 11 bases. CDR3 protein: CASRRLAGNQETQYF. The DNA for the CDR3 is TGTGCCAGCAGACGACTAGCGGGGAACCAAGAGACCCAGTACTTC.